One and the same sample provided the 31 T cell receptor beta chains below, sequenced in a study of vaccination effects on CD4 cells after COVID-19. For these TCRs, the target antigens are not known. TCRdb's copy holds only in-frame clones and misses some; the assay was immunoSEQ multiplex PCR. The data contain about 24,000 clones, around 70% of them seen just once; the ten biggest clones take up about 8%. Ahead of sequencing, the ViraFEST assay grew antigen-specific CD4+ T cells using viral peptide pools. After roughly ten days in culture, the CD4+ T cells were isolated. BNT162b2 vaccine or mRNA-1273 vaccine was given to participants in two doses. The material was CD4+ T cells from PBMCs cultured with SARS-CoV-2 spike peptides, obtained after COVID-19 vaccination. These receptors all come from a human donor who received a COVID-19 vaccine.

The rearrangement links TRBV11-2 to TRBJ2-7; D remains ambiguous. Trimming left V 5 bases short and J 7 bases short, with 9 bases between. CDR3 size: 11 residues. Germline V gene sequence: CDR1 SGHAT, CDR2 FQNNGV. In DNA, the CDR3 is TGTGCCAGCAGCACCTTAGTAGAGCAGTACTTC. Translation gives CASSTLVEQYF.

J is TRBJ1-1 and V is TRBV5-6; 7 bases are shared with TRBD1. Losses at the gene ends were 3 bases for V and 6 bases for J; bases not matched to a gene: 17. Germline CDR1 SGHDT, CDR2 YYEEEE. CDR3 size: 17 residues. CDR3 region: CASSSRQGQGSLAEAFF. DNA of the CDR3: TGTGCCAGCAGCTCACGACAGGGCCAGGGGTCGTTGGCTGAAGCTTTCTTT. Combining the CDR3 with reference TRBV5-6 and TRBJ1-1 gives the whole variable domain DAGVTQSPTHLIKTRGQQVTLRCSPKSGHDTVSWYQQALGQGPQFIFQYYEEEERQRGNFPDRFSGHQFPNYSSELNVNALLLGDSALYLCASSSRQGQGSLAEAFFGQGTRLTVV.

In this sample, this clone turned up once. V is TRBV19 and J is TRBJ1-2; 9 bases are shared with TRBD1. The germline gives CDR1 LNHDA, CDR2 SQIVND (reference sequence). The CDR3 totals 12 residues. Trimming removed 4 bases from V and 14 bases from J; junction bases left unmatched: 8. The CDR3 spells CASSSGSGQGTF. For the CDR3, the DNA is TGTGCCAGTAGTAGCGGATCGGGACAGGGAACCTTC.

The J gene is TRBJ2-5, the V gene TRBV27; possible D gene TRBD2, 5 bases. The CDR3 is 12 amino acids. Between the trimmed V and J ends, which lost 11 bases and 2 bases, there was a span of 12 bases. Germline V lookup: CDR1 MNHEY, CDR2 SMNVEV (reference sequence). This chain's CDR3 is CASGVLQETQYF. The CDR3 region has the DNA TGTGCCTCCGGGGTGCTGCAAGAGACCCAGTACTTC.

This clone was seen once. The chain uses TRBV2 and TRBJ1-1, with 9 bases identical to TRBD1. V was pared by 6 bases and J by 5 bases, with 7 bases of the junction left unmatched. Germline V gene sequence: CDR1 SNHLY, CDR2 FYNNEI. This CDR3 is built from 14 residues. CDR3 sequence reads: CASRKEQGATEAFF. CDR3 DNA: TGTGCCAGCAGGAAGGAACAGGGGGCAACTGAAGCTTTCTTT.

The J gene is TRBJ2-7, the V gene TRBV7-2, with 8 bases aligning to TRBD2. Germline values: CDR1 SGHTA, CDR2 FQGNSA. This CDR3 has 14 amino acids. V dropped 1 base and J dropped 5; count of bases not matched to a gene: 4. CDR3 nucleotide sequence: TGTGCCAGCAGCTTAGGCAGCGGGAGCGACGAGCAGTACTTC. It specifies CASSLGSGSDEQYF.

The chain employs TRBV5-1 and TRBJ2-5, with 8 positions matching TRBD2. This CDR3 comprises 15 residues. The junction had 3 bases not matched to a gene; V was cut back by 0 bases and J by 2 bases. Germline CDR1 SGHRS, CDR2 YFSETQ. The CDR3 here is CASSLVGLAQETQYF. CDR3 coding DNA: TGCGCCAGCAGCTTGGTCGGACTAGCTCAAGAGACCCAGTACTTC. The whole variable domain, filled in from reference TRBV5-1 and TRBJ2-5, reads KAGVTQTPRYLIKTRGQQVTLSCSPISGHRSVSWYQQTPGQGLQFLFEYFSETQRNKGNFPGRFSGRQFSNSRSEMNVSTLELGDSALYLCASSLVGLAQETQYFGPGTRLLVL.

The chain carries TRBV6-6 and TRBJ1-6; a weak D match, TRBD1 (5 bases). V shed 5 bases and J shed 6 bases, with 23 bases lying between them. CDR1 MNHNY and CDR2 SVGAGI come from the germline V gene (reference sequence). CDR3 length equals 18 residues. The CDR3 reads CASSPPGQLKPLNSPLHF. The DNA of the CDR3 is TGTGCCAGCAGTCCTCCAGGACAACTGAAACCCCTTAATTCACCCCTCCACTTT.

The V and J genes are TRBV6-5 and TRBJ1-4, with D possibly being TRBD1 (6 bases). Germline lookup yields CDR1 MNHEY and CDR2 SVGAGI. The CDR3 spans 13 residues. Trimming removed 6 bases from V and 11 bases from J, with 16 bases in between. The CDR3 sequence: CASSLQGSGKLFF. For the CDR3, the DNA is TGTGCCAGCAGCCTACAGGGATCGGGGAAACTGTTTTTT.

This clone was picked up one time. The chain carries TRBV7-2 and TRBJ1-5, with a tentative D call TRBD1 (5 bases). Trimming removed 4 bases from V and 4 bases from J, with 14 bases in between. The germline V gene has CDR1 SGHTA and CDR2 FQGNSA. The CDR3 has 15 amino acids. The CDR3 protein is CASSYWQGVNQPQHF. The CDR3 DNA reads as TGTGCCAGCAGCTATTGGCAGGGCGTTAATCAGCCCCAGCATTTT.

This chain connects TRBV6-5 to TRBJ1-2; 7 positions agree with TRBD1. The V and J ends lost 5 bases and 2 bases, in that order; junction bases with no gene match: 5. The CDR3 has 14 amino acids. Per the germline V gene, CDR1 is MNHEY and CDR2 is SVGAGI. Here the CDR3 DNA reads TGTGCCAGCAGTACCTCGACAGGGAACTATGGCTACACCTTC. It yields the protein CASSTSTGNYGYTF.

This clone has more than one count but fewer than ten. The chain links TRBV7-9 to TRBJ1-6; D gene ambiguous. Trimming took 4 bases from V and 6 from J, leaving 13 bases between them. The CDR3 is made up of 15 amino acids. The germline V gene encodes CDR1 SEHNR and CDR2 FQNEAQ (reference sequence). CDR3 loop: CASSSGPLGNSPLHF. As DNA, the CDR3 is TGTGCCAGCAGCTCCGGTCCTTTGGGTAATTCACCCCTCCACTTT.

In its sample, this clone was seen once. The CDR3 spells CASSIGQGKYTEAFF. DNA for the CDR3: TGTGCCAGTAGTATCGGACAGGGAAAGTACACTGAAGCTTTCTTT. The genes are TRBV19 and TRBJ1-1, with TRBD1 matching over 8 bases. Per the germline V gene, CDR1 is LNHDA and CDR2 is SQIVND (reference sequence). Trimming cost V 3 bases and J 3 bases; bases outside gene matches: 6. The CDR3 length is 15 residues.

The chain joins TRBV4-1 to TRBJ2-5; 13 nucleotides agree with TRBD2. The CDR3 contains 20 residues. The trim removed 3 bases at V and 5 bases at J, leaving 18 bases unmatched. Germline V lookup: CDR1 MGHRA, CDR2 YSYEKL. This CDR3 reads CASSHKGLLAGGLHRETQYF. Written as DNA, the CDR3 is TGCGCCAGCAGCCATAAAGGATTACTAGCGGGGGGGCTGCACAGGGAGACCCAGTACTTC.

This clone occurred a few times. The rearrangement uses TRBV2 and TRBJ2-5; weak D call: TRBD2 (7 bases). Germline CDR1 reads SNHLY; CDR2 reads FYNNEI. Trimming pared 5 bases from V and 1 base from J, leaving 14 bases between. This CDR3 is 15 amino acids long. CDR3 protein: CASSPWGGLQETQYF. The CDR3, as DNA: TGTGCCAGCAGTCCGTGGGGGGGGCTCCAAGAGACCCAGTACTTC.

This clone was counted once. The CDR3 loop is CASSTDRVGYGYTF. The CDR3 coding sequence is TGTGCCAGCAGCACAGACAGGGTGGGCTATGGCTACACCTTC. The V gene is TRBV7-8, the J gene TRBJ1-2; 7 bases fit TRBD1. This CDR3 is 14 amino acids long. The junction had 7 bases not matched to a gene; V was cut back by 5 bases and J by 4 bases. CDR1 and CDR2 (germline): SGHVS, FQNEAQ.

V usage is TRBV9 and J usage is TRBJ2-5; TRBD1 matches 10 bases. This CDR3 comprises 14 residues. V shed 7 bases and J 3 bases; nucleotides not matched to a gene: 6. Per germline, CDR1 SGDLS and CDR2 YYNGEE. The CDR3 nucleotides read TGTGCCAGCGGAAGGACAGGGGGTAAAGAGACCCAGTACTTC. Translating gives CASGRTGGKETQYF.

CDR3 region: CASSLLPGPNNSPLHF. The CDR3 DNA reads as TGTGCCAGTAGCCTCCTCCCGGGACCCAATAATTCACCCCTCCACTTT. The chain recombines TRBV19 with TRBJ1-6, with D perhaps matching TRBD1 (5 bases). CDR3 size: 16 residues. CDR1 and CDR2 (germline): LNHDA, SQIVND (reference sequence). The V and J ends lost 6 bases and 5 bases respectively, with 17 bases between them.

This chain joins TRBV3-1 (or the pseudogene TRBV3-2) and TRBJ2-5; 15 bases agree with TRBD2. Germline V CDR1 and CDR2: LGHDT, YNNKEL (reference sequence). This CDR3 contains 15 residues. V gave up 3 bases and J gave up 5 bases; unmatched junction bases: 1. CDR3 sequence (DNA): TGTGCCAGCAGCCAGGGGACTAGCGGGGGGGAGACCCAGTACTTC. It specifies CASSQGTSGGETQYF.

The V call is TRBV27, the J call TRBJ2-4, with TRBD1 matching over 10 bases. Germline assignment: CDR1 MNHEY and CDR2 SMNVEV (reference sequence). The CDR3 length is 14 residues. The V and J ends lost 7 bases and 7 bases, in that order; junction bases with no gene match: 7. The CDR3 protein is CASTSTGQGNIQYF. CDR3 bases: TGTGCCAGCACCTCAACGGGACAGGGGAACATTCAGTACTTC.

The V and J genes are TRBV3-1 (or the pseudogene TRBV3-2) and TRBJ2-1, with no clear D. Germline CDR1 reads LGHDT; CDR2 reads YNNKEL (reference sequence). V lost 4 bases, J lost 0 bases, and 10 bases lay in between. The CDR3 spans 15 residues. The CDR3 region is CASSLGSPSYNEQFF. The DNA for the CDR3 is TGTGCCAGCAGCCTCGGGTCCCCCTCCTACAATGAGCAGTTCTTC.

The CDR3, as DNA: TGCAGTGCTAATGACCCGGGGAGCACTGAAGCTTTCTTT. Protein product: CSANDPGSTEAFF. The chain joins TRBV20-1 to TRBJ1-1, with D unclear. The germline V gene has CDR1 DFQATT and CDR2 SNEGSKA (reference sequence). The CDR3 is 13 residues long. V was trimmed by 4 bases and J by 4 bases, leaving 13 bases between them.

The chain joins TRBV11-3 to TRBJ2-1; TRBD2 is a possible D gene (6 bases). Germline values: CDR1 SGHNT, CDR2 YENEEA. V was trimmed by 2 bases and J by 9 bases, leaving 11 bases between them. The CDR3 is 13 amino acids. In DNA, the CDR3 is TGTGCCAGCAGCTTATCGGAGGGCGGTGAGCAGTTCTTC. Translating gives CASSLSEGGEQFF.

V usage is TRBV19 and J usage is TRBJ1-5; 7 nucleotides line up with TRBD1. The length of the CDR3 is 15 residues. Germline V gene lookup returns CDR1 LNHDA and CDR2 SQIVND (reference sequence). V dropped 6 bases and J dropped 2; count of bases not matched to a gene: 7. The CDR3 spells CASRARGEGNQPQHF. DNA for the CDR3: TGTGCCAGTAGAGCCAGGGGGGAGGGCAATCAGCCCCAGCATTTT.

The V and J genes are TRBV9 and TRBJ1-2, with D unresolved. V lost 2 bases to trimming and J lost 1 base, with 0 bases between them. The CDR3 spans 11 residues. Germline CDR1 SGDLS, CDR2 YYNGEE. CDR3: CASSVNYGYTF. CDR3 nucleotide sequence: TGTGCCAGCAGCGTTAACTATGGCTACACCTTC.

The V and J genes are TRBV5-1 and TRBJ1-1, with 8 nucleotides matching TRBD1. Germline V gene sequence: CDR1 SGHRS, CDR2 YFSETQ. Unmatched junction bases numbered 6, after V lost 4 bases and J lost 4 bases. This CDR3 has 14 residues. This CDR3 is CASSAQTGGTEAFF. DNA for the CDR3: TGCGCCAGCAGCGCCCAAACAGGGGGCACTGAAGCTTTCTTT.

The chain couples TRBV15 to TRBJ2-7; possible D gene TRBD2, 5 bases. The germline V gene encodes CDR1 LNHNV and CDR2 YYDKDF (reference sequence). The CDR3 sequence is 12 residues long. V shed 9 bases and J shed 5 bases, with 14 bases lying between them. CDR3 sequence: CATGAGRDEQYF. The CDR3 DNA follows: TGTGCCACGGGAGCCGGACGGGACGAGCAGTACTTC.

The chain employs TRBV7-9 and TRBJ2-2; TRBD2 agrees at 15 bases. The germline gives CDR1 SEHNR, CDR2 FQNEAQ (reference sequence). This CDR3 is built from 18 residues. V lost 5 bases, J lost 3 bases, and 7 bases stayed unmatched. CDR3 region: CASSLGTSGRRDTGELFF. In DNA, the CDR3 is TGTGCCAGCAGCCTCGGGACTAGCGGGAGGAGGGACACCGGGGAGCTGTTTTTT.

The rearrangement uses TRBV6-5 and TRBJ2-4, with D possibly being TRBD1 (6 bases). Per the germline V gene, CDR1 is MNHEY and CDR2 is SVGAGI. The CDR3 covers 15 residues. Trimming took off 6 bases at V and 7 bases at J, with 19 bases between the two ends. This chain's CDR3 is CASSRQALGRNIQYF. In DNA form, the CDR3 reads TGTGCCAGCAGCCGACAGGCTTTGGGAAGGAACATTCAGTACTTC.

The J gene is TRBJ1-1, the V gene TRBV27; 7 bases map to TRBD1. V lost 5 bases, J lost 0 bases, and 24 bases stayed unmatched. The CDR3 sequence is 21 residues long. The germline CDR1 and CDR2 sequences are MNHEY and SMNVEV (reference sequence). CDR3 bases: TGTGCCAGCAGTCATCTTGTTTGGGTGGGCAGGACAGGCGATATGAACACTGAAGCTTTCTTT. Its translation is CASSHLVWVGRTGDMNTEAFF.

The chain has TRBV5-1 and TRBJ1-2, with D possibly being TRBD1 (6 bases). The CDR3 spans 14 residues. The ends were cut back, 0 bases at V and 3 bases at J, with 9 bases in the middle. Germline V gene sequence: CDR1 SGHRS, CDR2 YFSETQ. CDR3 DNA sequence: TGCGCCAGCAGCTTGGCCCCAGGGGACTATGGCTACACCTTC. Amino acids: CASSLAPGDYGYTF.